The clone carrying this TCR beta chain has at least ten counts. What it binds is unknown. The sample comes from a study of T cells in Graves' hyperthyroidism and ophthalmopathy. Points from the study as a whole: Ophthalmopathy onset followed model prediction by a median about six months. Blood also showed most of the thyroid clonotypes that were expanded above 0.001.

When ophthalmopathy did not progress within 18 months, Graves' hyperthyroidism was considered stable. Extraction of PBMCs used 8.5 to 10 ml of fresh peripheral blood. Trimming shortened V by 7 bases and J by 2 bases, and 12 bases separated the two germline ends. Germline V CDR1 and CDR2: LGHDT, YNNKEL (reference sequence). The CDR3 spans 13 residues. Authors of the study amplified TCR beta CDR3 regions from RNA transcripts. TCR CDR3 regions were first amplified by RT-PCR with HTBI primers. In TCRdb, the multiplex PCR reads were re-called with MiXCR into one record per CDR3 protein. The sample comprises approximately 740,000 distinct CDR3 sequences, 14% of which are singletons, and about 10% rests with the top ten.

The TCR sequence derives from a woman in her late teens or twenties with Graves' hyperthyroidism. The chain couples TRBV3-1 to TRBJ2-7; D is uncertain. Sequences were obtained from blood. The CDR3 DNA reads TGTGCCAGCAAGGTCAGTGGGACCTACGAGCAGTACTTC. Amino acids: CASKVSGTYEQYF.